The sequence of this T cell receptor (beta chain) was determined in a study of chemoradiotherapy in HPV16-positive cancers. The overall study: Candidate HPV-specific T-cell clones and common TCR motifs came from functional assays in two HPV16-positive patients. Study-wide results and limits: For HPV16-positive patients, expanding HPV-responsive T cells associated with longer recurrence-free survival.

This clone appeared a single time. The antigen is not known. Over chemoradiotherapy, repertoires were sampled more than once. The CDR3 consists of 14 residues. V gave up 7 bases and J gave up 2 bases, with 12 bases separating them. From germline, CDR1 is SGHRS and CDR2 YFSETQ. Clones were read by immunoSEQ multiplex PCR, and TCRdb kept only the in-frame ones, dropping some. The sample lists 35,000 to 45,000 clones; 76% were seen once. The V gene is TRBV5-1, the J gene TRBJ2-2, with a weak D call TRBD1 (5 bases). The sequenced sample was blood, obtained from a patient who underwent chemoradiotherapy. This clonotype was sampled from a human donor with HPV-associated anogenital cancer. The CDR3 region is CASRYGQNTGELFF. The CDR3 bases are TGCGCCAGCCGCTACGGACAAAACACCGGGGAGCTGTTTTTT.